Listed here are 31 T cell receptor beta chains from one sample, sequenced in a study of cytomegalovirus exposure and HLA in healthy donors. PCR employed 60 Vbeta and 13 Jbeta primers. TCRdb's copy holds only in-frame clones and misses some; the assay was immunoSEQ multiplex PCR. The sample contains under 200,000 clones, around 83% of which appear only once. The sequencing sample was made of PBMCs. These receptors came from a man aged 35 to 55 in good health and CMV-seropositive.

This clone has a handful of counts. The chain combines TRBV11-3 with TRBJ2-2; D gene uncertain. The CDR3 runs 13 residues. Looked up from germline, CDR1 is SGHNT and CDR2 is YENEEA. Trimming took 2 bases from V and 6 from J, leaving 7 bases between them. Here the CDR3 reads CASSLNRAGELFF. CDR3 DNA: TGTGCCAGCAGCTTAAACCGAGCCGGGGAGCTGTTTTTT.

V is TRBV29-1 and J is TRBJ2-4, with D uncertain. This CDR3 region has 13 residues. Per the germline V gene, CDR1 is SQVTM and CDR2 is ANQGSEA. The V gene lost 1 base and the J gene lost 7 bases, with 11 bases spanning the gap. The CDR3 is CSVEGDVGNIQYF. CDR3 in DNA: TGCAGCGTTGAAGGAGATGTGGGCAACATTCAGTACTTC.

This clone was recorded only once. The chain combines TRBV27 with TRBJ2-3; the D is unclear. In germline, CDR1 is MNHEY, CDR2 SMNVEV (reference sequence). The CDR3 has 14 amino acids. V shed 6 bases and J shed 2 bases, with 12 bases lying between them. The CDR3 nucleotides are TGTGCCAGCAGCCGAAGTCACTCCACAGATACGCAGTATTTT. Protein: CASSRSHSTDTQYF.

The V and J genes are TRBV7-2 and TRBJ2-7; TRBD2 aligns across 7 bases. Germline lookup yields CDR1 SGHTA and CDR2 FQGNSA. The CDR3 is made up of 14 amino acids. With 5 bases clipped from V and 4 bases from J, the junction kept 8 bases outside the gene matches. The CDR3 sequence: CASSPGTILYEQYF. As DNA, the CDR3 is TGTGCCAGCAGCCCAGGGACTATTCTTTACGAGCAGTACTTC.

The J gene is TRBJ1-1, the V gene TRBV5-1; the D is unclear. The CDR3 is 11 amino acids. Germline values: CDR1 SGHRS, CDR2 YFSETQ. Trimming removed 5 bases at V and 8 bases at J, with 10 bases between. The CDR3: CASRRKREAFF. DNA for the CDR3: TGCGCCAGCAGGAGGAAGAGAGAAGCTTTCTTT.

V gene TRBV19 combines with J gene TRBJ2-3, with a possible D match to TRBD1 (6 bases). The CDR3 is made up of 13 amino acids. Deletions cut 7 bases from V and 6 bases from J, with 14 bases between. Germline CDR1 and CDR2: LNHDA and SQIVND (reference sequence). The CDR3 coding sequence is TGTGCCAGTACTAGAAACCAGGGGGATACGCAGTATTTT. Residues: CASTRNQGDTQYF.

CDR3 DNA sequence: TGTGCCAGCAGCCAAGCACAAGTCCCACCCCTAGCGGGAGGGCCGGGAGATACGCAGTATTTT. Translated, it gives CASSQAQVPPLAGGPGDTQYF. J is TRBJ2-3 and V is TRBV14; TRBD2 agrees at 12 bases. Unmatched junction bases numbered 19, after V lost 1 base and J lost 5 bases. This CDR3 spans 21 amino acids. CDR1 is SGHDN and CDR2 is FVKESK in the germline V gene.

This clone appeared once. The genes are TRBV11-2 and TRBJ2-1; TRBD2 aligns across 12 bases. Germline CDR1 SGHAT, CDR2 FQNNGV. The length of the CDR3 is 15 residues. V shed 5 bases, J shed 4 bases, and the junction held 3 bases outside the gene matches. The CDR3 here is CASSPSGRAYNEQFF. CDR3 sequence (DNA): TGTGCCAGCAGCCCTAGCGGGAGGGCGTACAATGAGCAGTTCTTC.

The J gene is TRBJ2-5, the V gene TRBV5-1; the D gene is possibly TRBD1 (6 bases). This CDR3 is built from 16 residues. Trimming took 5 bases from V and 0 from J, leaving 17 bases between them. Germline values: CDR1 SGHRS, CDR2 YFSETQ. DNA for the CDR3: TGCGCCAGCAGATACAGAGGGACACCGTACCAAGAGACCCAGTACTTC. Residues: CASRYRGTPYQETQYF.

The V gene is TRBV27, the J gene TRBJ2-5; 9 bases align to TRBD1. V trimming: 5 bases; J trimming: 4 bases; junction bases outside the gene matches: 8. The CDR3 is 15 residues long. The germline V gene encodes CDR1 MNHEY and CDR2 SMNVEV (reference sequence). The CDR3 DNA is TGTGCCAGCAGTCCATACAGGGGGCGACTAGAGACCCAGTACTTC. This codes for CASSPYRGRLETQYF.

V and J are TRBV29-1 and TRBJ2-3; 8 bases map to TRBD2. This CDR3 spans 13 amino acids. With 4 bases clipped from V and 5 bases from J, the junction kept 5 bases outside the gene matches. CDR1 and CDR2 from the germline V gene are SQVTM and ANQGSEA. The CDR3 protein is CSVVGRALDTQYF. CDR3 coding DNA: TGCAGCGTTGTCGGGAGGGCCTTAGATACGCAGTATTTT.

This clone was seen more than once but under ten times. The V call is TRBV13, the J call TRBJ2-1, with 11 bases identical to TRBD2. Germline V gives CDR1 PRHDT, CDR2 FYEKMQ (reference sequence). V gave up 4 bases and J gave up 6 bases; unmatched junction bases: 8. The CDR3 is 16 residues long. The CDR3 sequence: CASSSSSGRSANEQFF. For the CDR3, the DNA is TGTGCCAGCAGCTCCTCTAGCGGGAGGTCTGCCAATGAGCAGTTCTTC.

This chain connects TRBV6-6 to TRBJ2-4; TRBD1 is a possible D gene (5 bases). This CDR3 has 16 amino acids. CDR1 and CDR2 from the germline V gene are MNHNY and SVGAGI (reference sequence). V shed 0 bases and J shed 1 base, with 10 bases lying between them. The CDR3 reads CASSYSSGMAKNIQYF. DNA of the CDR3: TGTGCCAGCAGTTACTCTTCAGGGATGGCCAAAAACATTCAGTACTTC.

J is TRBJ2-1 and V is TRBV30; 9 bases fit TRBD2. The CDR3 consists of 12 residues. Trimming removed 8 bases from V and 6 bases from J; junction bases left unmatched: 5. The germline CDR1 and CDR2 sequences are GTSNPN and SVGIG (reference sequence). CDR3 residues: CAGSGSGNEQFF. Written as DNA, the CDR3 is TGTGCCGGTAGCGGGAGTGGCAATGAGCAGTTCTTC.

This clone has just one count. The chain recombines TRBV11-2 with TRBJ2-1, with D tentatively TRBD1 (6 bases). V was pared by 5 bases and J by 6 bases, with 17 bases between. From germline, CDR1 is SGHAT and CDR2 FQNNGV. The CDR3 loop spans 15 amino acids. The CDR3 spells CASSHGATGRNEQFF. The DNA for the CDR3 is TGTGCCAGCAGCCACGGGGCGACAGGACGCAATGAGCAGTTCTTC.

This chain's CDR3 is CASSKFWDTYNEQFF. The CDR3 DNA reads as TGTGCCAGTAGTAAGTTTTGGGACACCTACAATGAGCAGTTCTTC. The gene calls are TRBV19 and TRBJ2-1, with D possibly TRBD1 on 6 matching bases. Germline assignment: CDR1 LNHDA and CDR2 SQIVND (reference sequence). The CDR3 spans 15 residues. The V and J ends lost 4 bases and 2 bases respectively, with 12 bases between them.

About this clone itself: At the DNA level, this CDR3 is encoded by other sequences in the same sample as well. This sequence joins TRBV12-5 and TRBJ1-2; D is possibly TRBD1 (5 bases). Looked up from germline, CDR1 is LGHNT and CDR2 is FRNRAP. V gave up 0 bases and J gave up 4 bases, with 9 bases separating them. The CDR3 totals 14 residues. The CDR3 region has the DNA TGTGCTAGTGGTTTGGTGGCAACAGGCTATGGCTACACCTTC. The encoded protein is CASGLVATGYGYTF.

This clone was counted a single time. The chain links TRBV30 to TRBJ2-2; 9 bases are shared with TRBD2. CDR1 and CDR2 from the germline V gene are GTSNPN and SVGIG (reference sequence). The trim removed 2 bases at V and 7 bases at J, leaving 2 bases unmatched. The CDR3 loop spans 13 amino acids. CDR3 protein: CAWSMRGGGELFF. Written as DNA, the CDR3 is TGTGCCTGGAGTATGCGGGGGGGCGGGGAGCTGTTTTTT.

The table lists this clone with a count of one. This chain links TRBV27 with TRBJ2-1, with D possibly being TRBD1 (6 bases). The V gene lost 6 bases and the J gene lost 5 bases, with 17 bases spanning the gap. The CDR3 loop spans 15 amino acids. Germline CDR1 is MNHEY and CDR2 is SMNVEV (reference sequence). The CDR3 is CASRTMGQVNNEQFF. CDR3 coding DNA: TGTGCCAGCAGAACGATGGGACAAGTTAACAATGAGCAGTTCTTC.

The CDR3 DNA follows: TGTGCCAGCGGCCCAGACAGGTCCTACGAGCAGTACTTC. Its translation is CASGPDRSYEQYF. The chain links TRBV9 to TRBJ2-7, with D possibly matching TRBD1 (6 bases). This CDR3 comprises 13 residues. Germline loops: CDR1 SGDLS, CDR2 YYNGEE. The ends were cut back, 7 bases at V and 1 base at J, with 12 bases in the middle.

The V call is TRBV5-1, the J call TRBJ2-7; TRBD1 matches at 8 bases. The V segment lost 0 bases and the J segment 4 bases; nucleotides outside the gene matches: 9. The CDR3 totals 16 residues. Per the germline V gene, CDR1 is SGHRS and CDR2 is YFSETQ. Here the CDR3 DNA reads TGCGCCAGCAGCTTGGGACGGACAGGGTATGATTACGAGCAGTACTTC. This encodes CASSLGRTGYDYEQYF. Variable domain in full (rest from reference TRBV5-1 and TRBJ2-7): KAGVTQTPRYLIKTRGQQVTLSCSPISGHRSVSWYQQTPGQGLQFLFEYFSETQRNKGNFPGRFSGRQFSNSRSEMNVSTLELGDSALYLCASSLGRTGYDYEQYFGPGTRLTVT.

CDR3 region: CSVGTYSYEQYF. CDR3 sequence (DNA): TGCAGCGTTGGTACTTACTCCTACGAGCAGTACTTC. V gene TRBV29-1 combines with J gene TRBJ2-5; the D is unclear. The DNA end lines up better with TRBJ2-7; the J call may be wrong. The CDR3 is made up of 12 amino acids. CDR1 is SQVTM and CDR2 is ANQGSEA in the germline V gene.

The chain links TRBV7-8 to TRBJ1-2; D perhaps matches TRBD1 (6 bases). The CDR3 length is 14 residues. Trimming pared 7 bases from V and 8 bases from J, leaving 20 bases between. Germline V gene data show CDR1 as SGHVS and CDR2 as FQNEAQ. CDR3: CASIPRGGGGGYTF. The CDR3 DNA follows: TGTGCCAGCATCCCTCGAGGGGGTGGGGGCGGCTACACCTTC.

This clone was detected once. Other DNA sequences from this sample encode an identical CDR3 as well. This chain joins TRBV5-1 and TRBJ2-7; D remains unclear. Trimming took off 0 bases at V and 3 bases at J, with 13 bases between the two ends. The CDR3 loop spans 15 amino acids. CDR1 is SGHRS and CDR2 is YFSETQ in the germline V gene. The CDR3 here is CASSLVLDTDYEQYF. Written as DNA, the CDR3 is TGCGCCAGCAGCTTGGTCCTCGACACCGACTACGAGCAGTACTTC.

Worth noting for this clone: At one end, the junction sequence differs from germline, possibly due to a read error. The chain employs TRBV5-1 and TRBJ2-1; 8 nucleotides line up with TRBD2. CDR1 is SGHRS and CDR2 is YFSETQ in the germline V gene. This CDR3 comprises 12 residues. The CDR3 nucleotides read TGCGCCAGCAGCTTGGGCGCGGGAGGTGGGGTCTTC. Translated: CASSLGAGGGVF.

The CDR3 spells CASSLLAGGHEQYF. DNA for the CDR3: TGTGCCAGCAGCTTGCTAGCGGGAGGCCACGAGCAGTACTTC. The chain is built from TRBV11-2 and TRBJ2-7; 11 bases are shared with TRBD2. This CDR3 spans 14 amino acids. The trim removed 3 bases at V and 5 bases at J, leaving 3 bases unmatched. Germline CDR1 is SGHAT and CDR2 is FQNNGV.

CDR3: CASSIGTAYEQYF. DNA for the CDR3: TGTGCCAGCAGCATCGGGACAGCTTACGAGCAGTACTTC. The chain recombines TRBV9 with TRBJ2-7; 7 bases fit TRBD1. The CDR3 totals 13 residues. The trim removed 4 bases at V and 4 bases at J, leaving 5 bases unmatched. CDR1 and CDR2 from the germline V gene are SGDLS and YYNGEE.

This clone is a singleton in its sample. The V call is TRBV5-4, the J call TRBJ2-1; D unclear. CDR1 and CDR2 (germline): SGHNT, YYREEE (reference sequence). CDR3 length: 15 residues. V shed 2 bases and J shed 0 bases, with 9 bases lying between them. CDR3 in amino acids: CASSFEVSSYNEQFF. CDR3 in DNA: TGTGCCAGCAGCTTTGAGGTGAGCTCCTACAATGAGCAGTTCTTC.

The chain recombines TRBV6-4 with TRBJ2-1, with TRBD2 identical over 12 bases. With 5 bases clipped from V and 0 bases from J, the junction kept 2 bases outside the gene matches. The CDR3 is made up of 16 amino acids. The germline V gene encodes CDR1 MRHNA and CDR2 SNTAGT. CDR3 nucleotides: TGTGCCAGCAGTCCTAGCGGGAGGGGCTCCTACAATGAGCAGTTCTTC. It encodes CASSPSGRGSYNEQFF.

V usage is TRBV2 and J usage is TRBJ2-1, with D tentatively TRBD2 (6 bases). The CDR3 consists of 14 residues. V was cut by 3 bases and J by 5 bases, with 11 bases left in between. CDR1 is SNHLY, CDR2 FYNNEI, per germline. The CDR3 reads CASSDTGANNEQFF. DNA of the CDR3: TGTGCCAGCAGTGATACGGGAGCCAACAATGAGCAGTTCTTC.

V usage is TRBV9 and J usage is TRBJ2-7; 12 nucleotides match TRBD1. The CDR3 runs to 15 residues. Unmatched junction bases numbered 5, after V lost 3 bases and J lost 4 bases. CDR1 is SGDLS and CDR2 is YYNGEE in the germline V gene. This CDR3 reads CASSAGGQGAYEQYF. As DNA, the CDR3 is TGTGCCAGCAGCGCTGGGGGACAGGGGGCTTACGAGCAGTACTTC.